The sequence of this T cell receptor beta chain was determined in a study of glioma-infiltrating T cells. Amplification of TCR alpha and beta CDR3 regions from RNA used iRepertoire nested multiplex PCR. TCRdb used MiXCR to reprocess the multiplex PCR reads, holding one entry per CDR3 protein. Among more than 300,000 distinct CDR3 sequences listed, 41% were seen once. Sequencing input: glioma tissue, nonneoplastic brain tissue, or PBMCs (not recorded which). The clonotype comes from a human donor with low-grade glioma or glioblastoma, undergoing nonglioma brain surgery, or in good health (not recorded which).

Here the CDR3 DNA reads TGTGCCAGCAGTTTAGCACGGACAGTTCGTCAGCCCCAGCATTTT. Residues: CASSLARTVRQPQHF. J is TRBJ1-5 and V is TRBV12-3 or TRBV12-4; a weak D match, TRBD1 (6 bases). CDR3 length: 15 amino acids. V was cut by 0 bases and J by 6 bases, with 12 bases left in between.